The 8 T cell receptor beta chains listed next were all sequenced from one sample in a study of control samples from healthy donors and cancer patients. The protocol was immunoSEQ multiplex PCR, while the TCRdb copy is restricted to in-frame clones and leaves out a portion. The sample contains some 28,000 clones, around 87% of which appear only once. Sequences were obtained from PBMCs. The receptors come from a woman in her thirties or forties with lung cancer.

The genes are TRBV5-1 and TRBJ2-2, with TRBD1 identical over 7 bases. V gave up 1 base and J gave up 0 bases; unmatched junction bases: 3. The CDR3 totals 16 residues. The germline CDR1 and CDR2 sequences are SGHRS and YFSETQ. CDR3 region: CASSLRGPANTGELFF. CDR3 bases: TGCGCCAGCAGCTTGAGGGGGCCCGCGAACACCGGGGAGCTGTTTTTT.

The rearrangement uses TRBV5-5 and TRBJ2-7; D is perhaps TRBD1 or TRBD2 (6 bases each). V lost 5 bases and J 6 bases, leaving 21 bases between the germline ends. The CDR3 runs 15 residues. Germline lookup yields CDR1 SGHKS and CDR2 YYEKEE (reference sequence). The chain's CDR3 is CASSYFYGGGREQYF. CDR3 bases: TGTGCCAGCAGTTACTTCTACGGGGGCGGGCGCGAGCAGTACTTC.

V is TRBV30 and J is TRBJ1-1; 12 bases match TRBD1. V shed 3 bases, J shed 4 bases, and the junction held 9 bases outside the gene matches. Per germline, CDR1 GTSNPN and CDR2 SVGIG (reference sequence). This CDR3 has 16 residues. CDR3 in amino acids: CAWSPGTGGWFTEAFF. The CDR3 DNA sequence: TGTGCCTGGAGCCCCGGGACAGGGGGCTGGTTCACTGAAGCTTTCTTT.

Written as DNA, the CDR3 is TGTGCCAGCAGTTTTTGGGCAGGACAGGGGGGCCCCTCTGGGGCCAACGTCCTGACTTTC. Protein: CASSFWAGQGGPSGANVLTF. The rearrangement uses TRBV28 and TRBJ2-6; 10 nucleotides agree with TRBD1. The J segment lost 0 bases and the V segment lost 3 bases, leaving 11 bases of the junction unmatched. Germline V lookup: CDR1 MDHEN, CDR2 SYDVKM. The CDR3 totals 20 residues.

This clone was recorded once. This chain's CDR3 is CASSVGPFTDTQYF. The CDR3 nucleotides are TGTGCCAGCAGCGTAGGACCATTCACAGATACGCAGTATTTT. The chain carries TRBV9 and TRBJ2-3; D is unclear. Germline CDR1 reads SGDLS; CDR2 reads YYNGEE. Trimming pared 0 bases from V and 2 bases from J, leaving 7 bases between. The CDR3 is made up of 14 amino acids. Full variable domain (missing parts from reference TRBV9 and TRBJ2-3): DSGVTQTPKHLITATGQRVTLRCSPRSGDLSVYWYQQSLDQGLQFLIQYYNGEERAKGNILERFSAQQFPDLHSELNLSSLELGDSALYFCASSVGPFTDTQYFGPGTRLTVL.

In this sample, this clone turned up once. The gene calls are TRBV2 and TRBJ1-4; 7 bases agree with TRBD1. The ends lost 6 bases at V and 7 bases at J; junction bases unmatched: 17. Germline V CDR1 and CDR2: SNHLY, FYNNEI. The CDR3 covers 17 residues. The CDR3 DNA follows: TGTGCCAGCAGCCGACAGGGTAGGGGGTCCTTAGGTGAAAAACTGTTTTTT. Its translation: CASSRQGRGSLGEKLFF.

The CDR3 coding sequence is TGTGCCAGCAGTGAAAGGTGGGGAGACTATGGCTACACCTTC. Its protein is CASSERWGDYGYTF. This chain connects TRBV2 to TRBJ1-2; D is undetermined. Per germline, CDR1 SNHLY and CDR2 FYNNEI. Trimming left V 2 bases short and J 3 bases short, with 10 bases between. CDR3 length equals 14 residues.

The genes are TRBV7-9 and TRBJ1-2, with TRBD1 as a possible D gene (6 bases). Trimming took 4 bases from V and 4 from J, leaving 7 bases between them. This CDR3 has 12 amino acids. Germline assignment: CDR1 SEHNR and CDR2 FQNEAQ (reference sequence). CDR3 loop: CASSSGVYGYTF. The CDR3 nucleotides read TGTGCCAGCAGCTCAGGGGTCTATGGCTACACCTTC.